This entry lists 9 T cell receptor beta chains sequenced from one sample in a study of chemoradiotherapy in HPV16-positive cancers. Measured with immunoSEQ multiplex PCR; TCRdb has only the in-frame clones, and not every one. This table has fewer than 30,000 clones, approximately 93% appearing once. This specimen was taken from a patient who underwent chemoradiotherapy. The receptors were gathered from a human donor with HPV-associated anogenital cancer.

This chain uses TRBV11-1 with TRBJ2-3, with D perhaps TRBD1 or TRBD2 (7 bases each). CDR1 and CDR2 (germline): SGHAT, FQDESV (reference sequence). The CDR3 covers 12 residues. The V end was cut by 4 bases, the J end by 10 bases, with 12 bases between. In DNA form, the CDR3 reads TGTGCCAGCAGCTCAGGGGGGGAGGCGCAGTATTTT. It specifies CASSSGGEAQYF.

The CDR3 spells CASSLGTSGELFF. In DNA form, the CDR3 reads TGTGCCAGCAGCCTGGGGACTTCAGGGGAGCTGTTTTTT. This chain links TRBV6-5 with TRBJ2-2, with D perhaps TRBD2 (6 bases). The V end lost 6 bases, the J end lost 8 bases, and 13 bases lay between the germline ends. Germline V gene lookup returns CDR1 MNHEY and CDR2 SVGAGI. The CDR3 is 13 amino acids.

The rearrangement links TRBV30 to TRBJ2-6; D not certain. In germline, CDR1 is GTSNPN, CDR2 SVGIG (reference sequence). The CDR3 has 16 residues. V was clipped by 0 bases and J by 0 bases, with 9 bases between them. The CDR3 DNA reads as TGTGCCTGGAGTGTAGGGCTGAGCTCTGGGGCCAACGTCCTGACTTTC. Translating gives CAWSVGLSSGANVLTF.

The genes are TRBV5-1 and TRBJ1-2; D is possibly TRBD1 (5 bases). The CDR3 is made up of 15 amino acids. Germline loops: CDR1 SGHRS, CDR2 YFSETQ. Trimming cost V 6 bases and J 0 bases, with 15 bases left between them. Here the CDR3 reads CASNRGAGANYGYTF. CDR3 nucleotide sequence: TGCGCCAGCAATCGTGGGGCGGGGGCTAACTATGGCTACACCTTC.

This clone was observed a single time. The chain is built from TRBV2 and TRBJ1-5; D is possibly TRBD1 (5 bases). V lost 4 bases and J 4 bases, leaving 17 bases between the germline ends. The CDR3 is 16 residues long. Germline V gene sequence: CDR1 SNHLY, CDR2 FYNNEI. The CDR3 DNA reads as TGTGCCAGCAGTGGAGAAGGGGCTATTCGGAATCAGCCCCAGCATTTT. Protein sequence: CASSGEGAIRNQPQHF.

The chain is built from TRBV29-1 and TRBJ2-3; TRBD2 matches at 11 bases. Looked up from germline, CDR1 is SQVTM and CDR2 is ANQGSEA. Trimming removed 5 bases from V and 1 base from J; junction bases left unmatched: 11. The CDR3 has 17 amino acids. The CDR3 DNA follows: TGCAGCGTTATTACTACTAGCGGGAGTTTAGGCACAGATACGCAGTATTTT. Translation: CSVITTSGSLGTDTQYF.

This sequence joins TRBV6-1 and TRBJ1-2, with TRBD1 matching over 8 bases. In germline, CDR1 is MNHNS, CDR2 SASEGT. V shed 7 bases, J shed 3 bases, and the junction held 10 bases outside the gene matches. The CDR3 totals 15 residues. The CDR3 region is CASTDAATGDYGYTF. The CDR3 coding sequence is TGTGCCAGCACCGACGCTGCGACAGGGGACTATGGCTACACCTTC.

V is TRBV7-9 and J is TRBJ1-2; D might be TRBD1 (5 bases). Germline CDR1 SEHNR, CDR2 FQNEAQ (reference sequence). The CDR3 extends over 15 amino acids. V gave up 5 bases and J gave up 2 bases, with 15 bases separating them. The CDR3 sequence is CASSPRQNPNYGYTF. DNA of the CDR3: TGTGCCAGCAGCCCCAGACAGAATCCAAACTATGGCTACACCTTC.

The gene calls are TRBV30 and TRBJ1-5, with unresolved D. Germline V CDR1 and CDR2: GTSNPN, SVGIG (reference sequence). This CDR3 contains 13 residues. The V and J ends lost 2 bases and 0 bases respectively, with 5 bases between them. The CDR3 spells CAWSSDSNQPQHF. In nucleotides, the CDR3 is TGTGCCTGGAGTTCGGATAGCAATCAGCCCCAGCATTTT. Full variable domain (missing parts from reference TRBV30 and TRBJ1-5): SQTIHQWPATLVQPVGSPLSLECTVEGTSNPNLYWYRQAAGRGLQLLFYSVGIGQISSEVPQNLSASRPQDRQFILSSKKLLLSDSGFYLCAWSSDSNQPQHFGDGTRLSIL.